The clone carrying this T cell receptor (beta chain) was counted once. Sequencing was performed with immunoSEQ multiplex PCR; in TCRdb, only in-frame clones are kept and a portion is missing. The table includes about 480,000 clones, 70% to 90% detected once. The data belong to a study of blood T cell repertoires in COVID-19. Germline-derived CDR1 and CDR2 are MNHEY and SVGAGI. The ends were cut back, 5 bases at V and 4 bases at J, with 17 bases in the middle. This CDR3 is built from 15 residues. V gene TRBV6-5 combines with J gene TRBJ1-1; D is unresolved. This clonotype originated in a woman in her forties or fifties with COVID-19, enrolled during active disease. Sequencing was carried out using peripheral blood. For the CDR3, the DNA is TGTGCCAGCAGTCCTAGGACCCGCGGAGGCACTGAAGCTTTCTTT. Protein product: CASSPRTRGGTEAFF.